This is a list of T cell receptor beta chains from one sample in a study of cytomegalovirus exposure and HLA in healthy donors. TCRdb's table, derived via immunoSEQ multiplex PCR, lists solely in-frame clones and lacks some. The sample holds approximately 110,000 clones. Source material: PBMCs. These receptors were taken from a man aged 18 to 29 in good health and CMV-seronegative. The CDR3 runs from the conserved cysteine through the conserved F or W. The D gene is left open where the match is weak.

V,J,D,CDR3,DNA
TRBV29-1,TRBJ1-1,NA,CSVEGRLSTEAFF,TGCAGCGTGGAGGGGCGGTTGAGCACTGAAGCTTTCTTT
TRBV5-4,TRBJ2-2,TRBD2,CASSRLAGVTGELFF,TGTGCCAGCAGTCGACTAGCGGGAGTTACCGGGGAGCTGTTTTTT
TRBV30,TRBJ1-4,NA,CAWSVESSEKLFF,TGTGCCTGGAGTGTCGAGAGTAGTGAAAAACTGTTTTTT
TRBV7-9,TRBJ2-3,TRBD1,CASSTRQGVTDTQYF,TGTGCCAGCAGCACCAGACAGGGGGTAACAGATACGCAGTATTTT
TRBV2,TRBJ2-1,TRBD2,CASRRLAGSSYNEQFF,TGTGCCAGCAGACGACTAGCGGGTAGCTCCTACAATGAGCAGTTCTTC
TRBV5-4,TRBJ2-1,NA,CASSPGGLSSYNEQFF,TGTGCCAGCAGCCCTGGAGGACTTAGCTCCTACAATGAGCAGTTCTTC
TRBV4-1,TRBJ2-5,TRBD2,CASSQDRGAGGLETQYF,TGCGCCAGCAGCCAAGATCGAGGAGCGGGAGGGTTGGAGACCCAGTACTTC
TRBV7-9,TRBJ2-1,TRBD2,CASSFTSVNEQFF,TGTGCCAGCAGCTTTACTAGCGTGAATGAGCAGTTCTTC
TRBV6-6,TRBJ1-2,NA,CASSYSTGSGYTF,TGTGCCAGCAGTTACTCGACGGGGAGTGGCTACACCTTC
TRBV30,TRBJ2-5,NA,CAWSAKETQYF,TGTGCCTGGAGTGCCAAAGAGACCCAGTACTTC